Shown below are 11 T cell receptor beta chains from a single sample sequenced in a study of blood T cell repertoires in COVID-19. Measured with immunoSEQ multiplex PCR; TCRdb has only the in-frame clones, and not every one. Of about 220,000 clones listed, 70% to 90% were seen once; the top ten hold 14% to 15%. The sample comprised PBMCs or T cells enriched from blood (not recorded which). The receptor set was obtained from a woman in her forties or fifties with acute COVID-19.

The chain recombines TRBV6-2 or TRBV6-3 with TRBJ1-1, with TRBD1 identical over 11 bases. Germline V gene lookup returns CDR1 MNHEY and CDR2 SVGEGT. J gave up 7 bases and V 5 bases, and 3 bases lay outside the gene matches. The CDR3 loop spans 13 amino acids. This CDR3 is CASSGQGAVEAFF. The CDR3 DNA follows: TGTGCCAGCAGTGGACAGGGGGCGGTTGAAGCTTTCTTT.

The genes are TRBV24-1 and TRBJ1-5, with 8 positions matching TRBD1. CDR1 is KGHDR and CDR2 is SFDVKD in the germline V gene. J was trimmed by 7 bases and V by 2 bases; bases with no gene match: 6. This CDR3 is built from 15 residues. CDR3 nucleotide sequence: TGTGCCACCAGTGATTCCAGGGGGCCAGGGCAGCCCCAGCATTTT. This encodes CATSDSRGPGQPQHF.

This clone was recorded once. The rearrangement links TRBV5-1 to TRBJ2-7; 7 bases fit TRBD2. Germline V CDR1 and CDR2: SGHRS, YFSETQ. With V trimmed by 4 bases and J by 0 bases, 10 bases remained unmatched. CDR3 length: 16 amino acids. DNA of the CDR3: TGCGCCAGCAGCATGCCTGACCGGGAGGTCTCCTACGAGCAGTACTTC. This codes for CASSMPDREVSYEQYF.

The chain combines TRBV27 with TRBJ2-7; TRBD2 agrees at 8 bases. CDR3 length equals 14 residues. Germline lookup yields CDR1 MNHEY and CDR2 SMNVEV (reference sequence). The trim removed 8 bases at V and 5 bases at J, leaving 11 bases unmatched. The CDR3 sequence: CASEKRELGHEQYF. The CDR3 DNA reads as TGTGCCAGCGAAAAGCGGGAGTTGGGCCACGAGCAGTACTTC.

This chain links TRBV4-2 with TRBJ1-4; tentatively, D is TRBD1 (5 bases). The V and J ends lost 0 bases and 7 bases respectively, with 21 bases between them. CDR1 is LGHNA and CDR2 is YNFKEQ in the germline V gene. This CDR3 contains 18 residues. In DNA form, the CDR3 reads TGTGCCAGCAGCCAAGAATCCGGGTCGGGGGTTCGAAGTGAAAAACTGTTTTTT. Residues: CASSQESGSGVRSEKLFF.

This clone showed up just a few times. J is TRBJ2-7 and V is TRBV3-1 (or the pseudogene TRBV3-2), with TRBD1 identical over 7 bases. The CDR3 consists of 14 residues. Trimming took 1 base from V and 2 from J; bases not matched to a gene: 2. Germline CDR1 and CDR2: LGHDT and YNNKEL (reference sequence). DNA for the CDR3: TGTGCCAGCAGCCAAGTGGGACAGACCTACGAGCAGTACTTC. It yields the protein CASSQVGQTYEQYF.

This chain uses TRBV21-1 with TRBJ1-6; the table gives TRBD1 as D, unverified against the DNA. TRBV21-1 is noted as a pseudogene. The CDR3 is 18 amino acids. CDR3 nucleotide sequence: TGTGCCAGCAGCAAAGCAATTCGAAGGGAAGGGGGTAATTCACCCCTCCACTTT. Translating gives CASSKAIRREGGNSPLHF.

The CDR3 bases are TGTGCCACCTCTACCGGGACAGGGAGGATGCCGAACAATCAGCCCCAGCATTTT. It yields the protein CATSTGTGRMPNNQPQHF. The J gene is TRBJ1-5, the V gene TRBV19; 9 bases fit TRBD1. This CDR3 spans 18 amino acids. Trimming removed 10 bases from V and 3 bases from J; junction bases left unmatched: 19. The germline CDR1 and CDR2 sequences are LNHDA and SQIVND (reference sequence). The full variable domain, with the rest looked up from reference TRBV19 and TRBJ1-5, is DGGITQSPKYLFRKEGQNVTLSCEQNLNHDAMYWYRQDPGQGLRLIYYSQIVNDFQKGDIAEGYSVSREKKESFPLTVTSAQKNPTAFYLCATSTGTGRMPNNQPQHFGDGTRLSIL.

This clone was seen only a few times. The rearrangement uses TRBV13 and TRBJ2-7; tentatively, D is TRBD1 (5 bases). Trimming removed 5 bases from V and 4 bases from J, with 12 bases in between. This CDR3 spans 13 amino acids. Germline lookup yields CDR1 PRHDT and CDR2 FYEKMQ (reference sequence). The CDR3 nucleotides read TGTGCCAGCAGCCCTCGACAGAGGTACGAGCAGTACTTC. Translating gives CASSPRQRYEQYF.

The rearrangement links TRBV7-9 to TRBJ2-2; the D gene is possibly TRBD2 (6 bases). The V and J ends lost 5 bases and 3 bases respectively, with 19 bases between them. This CDR3 is 17 amino acids long. Looked up from germline, CDR1 is SEHNR and CDR2 is FQNEAQ (reference sequence). CDR3 sequence (DNA): TGTGCCAGCAGCCTAAAACCGGGCGGGGCAGACACCGGGGAGCTGTTTTTT. Translated: CASSLKPGGADTGELFF.

The genes are TRBV3-1 (or the pseudogene TRBV3-2) and TRBJ2-5; the match to TRBD2 covers 10 bases. The trim removed 4 bases at V and 4 bases at J, leaving 12 bases unmatched. Germline CDR1 and CDR2: LGHDT and YNNKEL (reference sequence). The CDR3 loop spans 17 amino acids. Here the CDR3 DNA reads TGTGCCAGCAGCCCCCCTGGGCCTAGCGGGAGAAGAGAGACCCAGTACTTC. Translating it yields CASSPPGPSGRRETQYF.